Listed below are T cell receptor beta chains from one sample, sequenced in a study of cytomegalovirus exposure and HLA in healthy donors. TCRdb's copy holds only in-frame clones and misses some; the assay was immunoSEQ multiplex PCR. The sample holds approximately 53,000 clones, 60% to 80% seen once. Sequenced: PBMCs. The receptors originated from a woman between 35 and 50 years old in good health and CMV-seropositive. Each CDR3 is given with its conserved first and last residue.

cdr3_aa v_call
CASSERLGSGEQYF TRBV6-1
CASSQEKAGSYEQYF TRBV4-3
CASRLGWRTDTQYF TRBV6-5
CASSTGESGNTIYF TRBV6-1
CASRYGNTEAFF TRBV5-1
CASSIDRAYGYTF TRBV7-2
CASSLRGGQTYTDTQYF TRBV7-8
CASIPSGGMNTEAFF TRBV19
CASSDGQGGQPQHF TRBV10-2
CASSLDSQETQYF TRBV11-2
CASSPQYGYTF TRBV2
CASSGSDRTNEKLFF TRBV4-1
CASSFSGGIDEQFF TRBV7-2
CASSWGRDSPLHF TRBV28
CATSSVFDQPQHF TRBV15
CASSEHSYQPQHF TRBV6-1
CASSLEPSTEAFF TRBV5-1
CSVGVAGQTFSYNEQFF TRBV29-1
CATSRSVTVSTDTQYF TRBV15
CASSPGLASYEQYF TRBV10-1
CASSLYAGGDTEAFF TRBV5-6
CASSLRGGGKNIQYF TRBV5-6
CASSYSGGARQYF TRBV6-5
CASSVGRGADEQFF TRBV9
CAWRNRTGLTSSYNEQFF TRBV30
CASSPTSGGRSGANVLTF TRBV5-1
CASSLSLAGGGETQYF TRBV7-2
CASSTRTGNYEQYF TRBV7-9
CARSSGGNEQFF TRBV2
CASSLGTVSNQPQHF TRBV5-1
CASSFPSRGPTGELFF TRBV7-9
CSARGLGNTIYF TRBV29-1
CASSQSGGALNEQFF TRBV7-9
CASSIDRVTEAFF TRBV19
CASSYRGHYGYTF TRBV6-5
CAWSPGNSPLHF TRBV30
CASSLARGAEELFF TRBV7-9
CASSVGTSGVSSYNEQFF TRBV9
CASSQDYYTEAFF TRBV4-2
CASRGQQNTEAFF TRBV7-9
CAIRGGDTEAFF TRBV10-3
CASSLLDSEAFF TRBV28
CASSQDGGVLSTEAFF TRBV4-2
CASTEWGRAEAFF TRBV2
CASSVGADRSPGELFF TRBV2
CASSRTSGGSDTQYF TRBV6-4
CASGQGKTGELFF TRBV5-8
CASSPTGNQPQHF TRBV18
CASSQVDRFYGYTF TRBV14
CASSSSGPSYEQYF TRBV7-9
CASSLEYNEQFF TRBV5-4
CASSIGELYGYTF TRBV19
CSGWDRPNEKLFF TRBV29-1
CASSLVGQGALDTQYF TRBV7-2
CASSSQGIRNIQYF TRBV7-2
CASSELAGGRGTQYF TRBV2
CASSQKQGVSTEAFF TRBV4-2